These 5 T cell receptor beta chains originate from one sample sequenced in a study of blood T cell repertoires in COVID-19. Sequencing used immunoSEQ multiplex PCR; TCRdb keeps in-frame clones, though not all of them. The data contain around 270,000 clones, around 88% of them singletons. The sample comprised peripheral blood. These receptors originate from a man younger than 40 with active or convalescent COVID-19.

The CDR3 DNA follows: TGTGCCAGCAGCCAAGATCATCTGGGGCTAGTCTACGAGCAGTACTTC. Translated, it gives CASSQDHLGLVYEQYF. The V gene is TRBV3-1 (or the pseudogene TRBV3-2), the J gene TRBJ2-7; maybe TRBD1 (5 bases). The germline CDR1 and CDR2 sequences are LGHDT and YNNKEL (reference sequence). This CDR3 is built from 16 residues. V lost 0 bases, J lost 3 bases, and 15 bases lay in between.

This chain connects TRBV2 to TRBJ1-5, with 7 bases identical to TRBD1. This CDR3 contains 15 residues. Trimming took 5 bases from V and 6 from J; bases not matched to a gene: 10. Germline-derived CDR1 and CDR2 are SNHLY and FYNNEI. CDR3 loop: CASSIQGPYTQPQHF. DNA for the CDR3: TGTGCCAGCAGTATACAGGGGCCGTATACTCAGCCCCAGCATTTT.

The chain recombines TRBV7-9 with TRBJ2-3; perhaps TRBD1 as D (6 bases). From germline, CDR1 is SEHNR and CDR2 FQNEAQ (reference sequence). The CDR3 length is 15 residues. The V and J ends lost 11 bases and 1 base respectively, with 19 bases between them. CDR3 amino acids: CAGGTGQRGTDTQYF. The CDR3 DNA follows: TGTGCCGGGGGAACCGGACAGCGTGGCACAGATACGCAGTATTTT.

The genes are TRBV11-2 and TRBJ2-7; weak D call: TRBD2 (5 bases). The length of the CDR3 is 18 residues. V was trimmed by 1 base and J by 6 bases, leaving 25 bases between them. From germline, CDR1 is SGHAT and CDR2 FQNNGV. The CDR3 nucleotides are TGTGCCAGCAGCTTAGGACGTGGGGTACAAGGAGGAGGTCTCGAGCAGTACTTC. This encodes CASSLGRGVQGGGLEQYF.

V and J are TRBV5-1 and TRBJ2-1, with D possibly matching TRBD1 (6 bases). The V and J ends lost 0 bases and 8 bases respectively, with 12 bases between them. This CDR3 comprises 14 residues. The V gene's germline CDR1 is SGHRS and CDR2 YFSETQ. The DNA of the CDR3 is TGCGCCAGCAGCTTGGGACAGGACGGGGATGAGCAGTTCTTC. Protein: CASSLGQDGDEQFF.